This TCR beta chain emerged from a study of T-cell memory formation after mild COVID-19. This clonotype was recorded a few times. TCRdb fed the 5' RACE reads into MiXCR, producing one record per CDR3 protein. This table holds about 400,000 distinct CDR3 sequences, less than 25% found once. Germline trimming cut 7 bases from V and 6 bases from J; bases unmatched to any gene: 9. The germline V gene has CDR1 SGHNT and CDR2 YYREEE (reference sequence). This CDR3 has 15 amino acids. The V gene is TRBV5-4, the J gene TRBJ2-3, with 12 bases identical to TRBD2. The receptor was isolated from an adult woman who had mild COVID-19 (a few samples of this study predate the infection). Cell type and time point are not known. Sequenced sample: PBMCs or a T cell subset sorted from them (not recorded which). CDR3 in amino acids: CASRGLAGRGDTQYF. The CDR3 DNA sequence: TGTGCCAGCCGGGGACTAGCGGGCCGTGGGGATACGCAGTATTTT. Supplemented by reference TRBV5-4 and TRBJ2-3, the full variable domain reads ETGVTQSPTHLIKTRGQQVTLRCSSQSGHNTVSWYQQALGQGPQFIFQYYREEENGRGNFPPRFSGLQFPNYSSELNVNALELDDSALYLCASRGLAGRGDTQYFGPGTRLTVL.